The T cell receptor beta chain described here comes from a study of cytotoxic CD8 clonotypes in ibrutinib-treated CLL (TCRdb year 2021). Background for the entire study: The cohort included some 14 treatment-naive and 11 relapsed/refractory patients; roughly 17 were IGHV unmutated. Of the approximately 94 people in the trial, 26 had longitudinal samples available. Partial responses were observed in about 24 patients and complete responses in 2; after a median follow-up of roughly 62 months, remission was maintained in around 14 patients and progression was observed in some twelve. An average of roughly 270,000 productive templates and 94,082 productive rearrangements was obtained per sample. Cryopreserved peripheral blood mononuclear cells were obtained prior to treatment, at the time of response, and at either disease progression or sustained remission. Every remission and progressive disease sample was obtained while ibrutinib was still being received by the patients. Response samples were obtained after a median of approximately twelve months of treatment, with a range of about 6 to 40 months.

For TCR beta library preparation, around 1.8 micrograms of genomic DNA were extracted from the cryopreserved PBMCs. High-throughput TCR beta sequencing was performed on longitudinal blood samples from CLL patients receiving ibrutinib monotherapy. The patients were enrolled in a single-center, open-label phase 2 trial of ibrutinib monotherapy. The cysteine opens and the phenylalanine closes a CDR3 of 13 amino acids. Of all the DNA, just the CDR3 is kept, 39 bases in frame from base 1. The V and J ends are trimmed by 3 bases and 5 bases, leaving 11 bases between them. The germline V gene (reference sequence) gives CDR1 as GTSNPN and CDR2 as SVGIG. On a MiSeq, deep resolution sequencing aimed for a depth between 1 in 1 million and 1 in 200,000 T cells, with each clonotype covered 10x on average. The immunoSEQ hsTCRB Kit was used to generate the TCR beta libraries. For the original study's pipeline: The data were analyzed with ImmunoSEQ Analyzer and ImmunoSEQ Data Assistant, and V, D and J gene assignments followed IMGT definitions. Clonality was computed as one minus normalized Shannon entropy of productive rearrangement frequencies, ranging from 0 to 1. Only overrepresented clonotypes making up at least 0.05% of the repertoire of each patient were included in the public clonotype analysis. Repertoires from thirteen age-matched healthy donors in immuneACCESS were used as clonality controls. TCRdb holds this immuneACCESS table with in-frame rearrangements only. Some clones are missing; in checked studies, unresolved V genes explain under half, and the rest has no known cause. D and trimming were read from the DNA, whereas the V and J calls and clone size are those reported in that table. In all, the sample holds 11,000 to 15,000 clones, and about 55% of those were seen once. Less than 40% of the sample lies in the top ten.

Comment on this clone: Its antigen has not been determined. Base-call qualities are not available, and no considerably larger clone is one nucleotide away.

Broader findings and caveats from the paper: Baseline clonality exceeded that of age-matched healthy donors and correlated strongly with circulating CD8+ T-cell counts. Sustained-remission and progressing patients did not have matched sampling times, and lymph node repertoires were not examined. At ibrutinib response clonality went up, during sustained remission it held steady, and at progression it dropped back toward baseline. Public clonotypes were rare and either shrank or stayed stable during treatment, and the rise in clonality at ibrutinib response reflected expansion of private clonotypes.

The rearranged segments are TRBV30 and TRBJ1-5; the D gene identity is not certain. Material: PBMCs, obtained at an approximately 25-month disease-progression time point, from a patient treated with ibrutinib. The source of this sequence is a human donor with chronic lymphocytic leukemia. The CDR3 region: CAWSLTRDQPQHF. The DNA sequence is TGTGCCTGGAGCTTGACCCGAGATCAGCCCCAGCATTTT. The CDR3 plus the reference TRBV30 and TRBJ1-5 genes for the other parts give the full variable domain: SQTIHQWPATLVQPVGSPLSLECTVEGTSNPNLYWYRQAAGRGLQLLFYSVGIGQISSEVPQNLSASRPQDRQFILSSKKLLLSDSGFYLCAWSLTRDQPQHFGDGTRLSIL.